This T cell receptor (beta chain) emerged from a study of patients and donors after allogeneic stem cell transplantation. This CDR3 has 15 residues. Trimming removed 4 bases from V and 5 bases from J, with 15 bases in between. Germline loops: CDR1 SGDLS, CDR2 YYNGEE. A few counts support this clonotype. Each CDR3 protein gets one entry after TCRdb re-called the RT-PCR reads with MiXCR. This sample has about 960,000 distinct CDR3 sequences, with about a sixth found just once. The chain employs TRBV9 and TRBJ1-4; D uncertain. Material: blood, either unsorted or a sorted T cell fraction (not recorded which). This receptor was identified in a human donor who was either an allogeneic HSCT recipient or a stem cell or donor lymphocyte infusion donor (not recorded which). It is not recorded whose cells these are; they may come from a transplant donor. CDR3 residues: CASSPWADANEKLFF. The CDR3 coding sequence is TGTGCCAGCAGCCCATGGGCGGACGCAAATGAAAAACTGTTTTTT.